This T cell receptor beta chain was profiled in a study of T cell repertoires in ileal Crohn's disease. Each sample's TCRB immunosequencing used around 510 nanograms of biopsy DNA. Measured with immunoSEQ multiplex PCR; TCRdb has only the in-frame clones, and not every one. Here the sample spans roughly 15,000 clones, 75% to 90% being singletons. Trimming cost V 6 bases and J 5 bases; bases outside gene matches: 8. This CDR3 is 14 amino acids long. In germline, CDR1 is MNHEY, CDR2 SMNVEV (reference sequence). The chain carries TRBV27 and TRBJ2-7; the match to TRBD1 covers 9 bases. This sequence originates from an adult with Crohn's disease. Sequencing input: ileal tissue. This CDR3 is CASRYKQGADEQYF. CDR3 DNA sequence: TGTGCCAGCAGATATAAACAGGGGGCGGACGAGCAGTACTTC.